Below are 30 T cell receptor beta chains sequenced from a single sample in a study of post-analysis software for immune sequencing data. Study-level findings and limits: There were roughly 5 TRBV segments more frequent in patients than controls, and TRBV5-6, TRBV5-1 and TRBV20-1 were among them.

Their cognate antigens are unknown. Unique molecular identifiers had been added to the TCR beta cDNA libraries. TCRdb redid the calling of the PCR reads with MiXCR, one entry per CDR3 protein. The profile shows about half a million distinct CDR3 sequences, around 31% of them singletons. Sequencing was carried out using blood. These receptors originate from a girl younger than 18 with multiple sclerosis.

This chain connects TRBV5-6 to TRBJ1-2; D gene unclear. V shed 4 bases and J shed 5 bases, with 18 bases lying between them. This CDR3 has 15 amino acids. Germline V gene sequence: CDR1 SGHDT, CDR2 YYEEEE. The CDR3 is CASSPRGLLFYGYTF. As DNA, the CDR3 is TGTGCCAGCAGCCCCCGCGGACTTCTGTTTTATGGCTACACCTTC.

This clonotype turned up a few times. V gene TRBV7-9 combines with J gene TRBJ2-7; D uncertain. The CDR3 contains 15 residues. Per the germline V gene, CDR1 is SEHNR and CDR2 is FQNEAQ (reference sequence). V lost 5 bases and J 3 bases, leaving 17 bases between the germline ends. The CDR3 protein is CASSPRGISLYEQYF. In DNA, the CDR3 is TGTGCCAGCAGCCCCCGCGGAATAAGCCTCTACGAGCAGTACTTC.

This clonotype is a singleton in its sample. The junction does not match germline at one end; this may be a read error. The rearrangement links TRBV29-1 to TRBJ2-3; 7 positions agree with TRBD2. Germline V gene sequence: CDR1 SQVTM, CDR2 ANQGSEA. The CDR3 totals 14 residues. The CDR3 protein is CSVGPAGSVDMQYF. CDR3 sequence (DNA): TGCAGCGTTGGCCCAGCGGGGTCAGTAGATATGCAGTATTTT.

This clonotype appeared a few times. CDR3 coding DNA: TGTGCCAGCAGCAGAAAAGCGGGGGGGCATGAGCAGTTCTTC. Protein: CASSRKAGGHEQFF. V and J are TRBV12-3 or TRBV12-4 and TRBJ2-1, with TRBD2 matching over 10 bases. V gave up 6 bases and J gave up 8 bases; unmatched junction bases: 7. There are 14 residues in the CDR3.

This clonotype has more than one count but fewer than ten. The CDR3 is CASSLDGRGREKLFF. The CDR3 bases are TGTGCCAGCAGCTTAGATGGCAGGGGAAGAGAAAAACTGTTTTTT. The chain recombines TRBV7-9 with TRBJ1-4, with a weak D call TRBD1 (6 bases). Trimming left V 1 base short and J 8 bases short, with 14 bases between. Per the germline V gene, CDR1 is SEHNR and CDR2 is FQNEAQ (reference sequence). The length of the CDR3 is 15 residues.

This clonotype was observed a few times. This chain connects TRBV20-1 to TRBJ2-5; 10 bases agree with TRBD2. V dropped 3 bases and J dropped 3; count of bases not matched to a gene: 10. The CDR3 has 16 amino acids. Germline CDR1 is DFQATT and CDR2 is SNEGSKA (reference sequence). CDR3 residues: CSASQDGTSDEETQYF. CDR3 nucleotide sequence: TGCAGTGCTAGTCAGGACGGGACTAGCGATGAAGAGACCCAGTACTTC.

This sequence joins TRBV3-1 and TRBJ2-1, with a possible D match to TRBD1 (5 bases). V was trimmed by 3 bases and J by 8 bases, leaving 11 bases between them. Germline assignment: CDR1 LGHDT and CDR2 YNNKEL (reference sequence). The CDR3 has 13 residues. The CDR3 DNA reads TGTGCCAGCAGCCAGGGCAGGGTACATGAGCAGTTCTTC. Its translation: CASSQGRVHEQFF.

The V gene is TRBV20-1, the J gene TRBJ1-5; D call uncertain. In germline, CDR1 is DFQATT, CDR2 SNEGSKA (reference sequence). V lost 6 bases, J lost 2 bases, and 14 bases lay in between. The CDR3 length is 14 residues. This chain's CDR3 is CSAWTAQGNQPQHF. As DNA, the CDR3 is TGCAGTGCGTGGACTGCGCAGGGCAATCAGCCCCAGCATTTT.

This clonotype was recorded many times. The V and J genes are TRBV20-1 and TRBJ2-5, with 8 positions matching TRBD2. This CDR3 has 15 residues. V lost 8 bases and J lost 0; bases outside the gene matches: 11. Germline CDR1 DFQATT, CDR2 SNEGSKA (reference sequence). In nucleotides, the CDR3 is TGCAGTTCGCCGGGGGGGCTCAGTTACCAAGAGACCCAGTACTTC. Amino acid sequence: CSSPGGLSYQETQYF.

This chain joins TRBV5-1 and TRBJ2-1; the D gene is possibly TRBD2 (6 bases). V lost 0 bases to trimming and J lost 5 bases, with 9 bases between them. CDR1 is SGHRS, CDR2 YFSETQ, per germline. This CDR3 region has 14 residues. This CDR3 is CASSLEGTHNEQFF. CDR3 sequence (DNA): TGCGCCAGCAGCTTGGAGGGGACTCACAATGAGCAGTTCTTC.

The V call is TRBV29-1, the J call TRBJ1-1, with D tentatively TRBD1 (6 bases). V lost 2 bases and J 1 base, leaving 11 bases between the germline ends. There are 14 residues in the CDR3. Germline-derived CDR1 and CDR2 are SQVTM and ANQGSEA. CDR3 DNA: TGCAGCGTTGAAATGGGGGGCCGGAACACTGAAGCTTTCTTT. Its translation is CSVEMGGRNTEAFF. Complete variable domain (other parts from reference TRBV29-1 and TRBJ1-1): SAVISQKPSRDICQRGTSLTIQCQVDSQVTMMFWYRQQPGQSLTLIATANQGSEATYESGFVIDKFPISRPNLTFSTLTVSNMSPEDSSIYLCSVEMGGRNTEAFFGQGTRLTVV.

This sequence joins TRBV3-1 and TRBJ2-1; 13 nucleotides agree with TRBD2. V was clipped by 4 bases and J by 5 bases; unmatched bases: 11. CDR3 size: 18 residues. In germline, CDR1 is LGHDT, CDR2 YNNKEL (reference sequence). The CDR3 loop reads CASSRWGLAGLENNEQFF. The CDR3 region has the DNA TGTGCCAGCAGCCGCTGGGGACTAGCGGGGCTAGAGAACAATGAGCAGTTCTTC.

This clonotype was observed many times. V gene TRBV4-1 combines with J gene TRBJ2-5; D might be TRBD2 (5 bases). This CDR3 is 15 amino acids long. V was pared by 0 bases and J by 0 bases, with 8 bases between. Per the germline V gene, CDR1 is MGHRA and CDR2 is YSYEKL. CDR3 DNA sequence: TGCGCCAGCAGCCAAGAGGGGAGCTACCAAGAGACCCAGTACTTC. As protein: CASSQEGSYQETQYF.

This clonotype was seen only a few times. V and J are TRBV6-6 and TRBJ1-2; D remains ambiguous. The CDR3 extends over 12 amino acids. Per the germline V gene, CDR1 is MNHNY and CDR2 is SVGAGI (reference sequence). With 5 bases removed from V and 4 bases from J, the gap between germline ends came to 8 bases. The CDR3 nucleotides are TGTGCCAGCAGTAGAGACGCCTATGGCTACACCTTC. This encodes CASSRDAYGYTF.

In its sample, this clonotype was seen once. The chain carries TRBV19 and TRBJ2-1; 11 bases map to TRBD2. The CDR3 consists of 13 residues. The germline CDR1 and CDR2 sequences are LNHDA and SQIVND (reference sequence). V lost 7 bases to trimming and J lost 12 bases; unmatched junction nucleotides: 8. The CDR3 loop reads CASNLAGGDGQFF. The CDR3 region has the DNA TGTGCCAGTAACCTAGCGGGGGGCGATGGGCAGTTCTTC.

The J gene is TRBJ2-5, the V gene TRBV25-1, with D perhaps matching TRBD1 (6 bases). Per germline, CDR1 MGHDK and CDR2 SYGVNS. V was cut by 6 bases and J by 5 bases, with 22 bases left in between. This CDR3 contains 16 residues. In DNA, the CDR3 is TGTGCCAGCAGACCCTTACTGGGCAGGGGCCGCGAGACCCAGTACTTC. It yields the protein CASRPLLGRGRETQYF.

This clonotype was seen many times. As DNA, the CDR3 is TGCGCCAGCAGCTTGGAAGGGGGAAGCTCCTACGAGCAGTACTTC. It encodes CASSLEGGSSYEQYF. This sequence joins TRBV5-1 and TRBJ2-7, with D possibly being TRBD1 (6 bases). Germline loops: CDR1 SGHRS, CDR2 YFSETQ. This CDR3 contains 15 residues. V gave up 0 bases and J gave up 0 bases, with 10 bases separating them.

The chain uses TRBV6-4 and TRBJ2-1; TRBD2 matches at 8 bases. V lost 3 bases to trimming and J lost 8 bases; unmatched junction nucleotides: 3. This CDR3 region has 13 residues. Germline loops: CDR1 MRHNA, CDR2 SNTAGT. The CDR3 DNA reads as TGTGCCAGCAGTGAAGGACTAGCCGATGAGCAGTTCTTC. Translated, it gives CASSEGLADEQFF.

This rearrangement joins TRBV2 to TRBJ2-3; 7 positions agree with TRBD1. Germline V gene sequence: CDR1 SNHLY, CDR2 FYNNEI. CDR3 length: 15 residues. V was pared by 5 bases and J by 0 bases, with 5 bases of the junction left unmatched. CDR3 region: CASSTQTGSTDTQYF. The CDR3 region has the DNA TGTGCCAGCAGTACTCAGACAGGGAGCACAGATACGCAGTATTTT.

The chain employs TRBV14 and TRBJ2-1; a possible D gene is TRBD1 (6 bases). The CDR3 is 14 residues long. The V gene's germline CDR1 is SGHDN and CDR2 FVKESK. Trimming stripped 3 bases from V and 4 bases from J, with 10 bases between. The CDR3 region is CASSHGDMYNEQFF. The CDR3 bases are TGTGCCAGCAGCCATGGGGACATGTACAATGAGCAGTTCTTC.

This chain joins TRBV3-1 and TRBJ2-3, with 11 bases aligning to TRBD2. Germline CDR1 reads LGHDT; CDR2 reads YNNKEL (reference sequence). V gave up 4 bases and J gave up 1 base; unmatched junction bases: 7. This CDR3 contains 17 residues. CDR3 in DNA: TGTGCCAGCAGCCTTAAACTAGCGGGGGAAGGCACAGATACGCAGTATTTT. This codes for CASSLKLAGEGTDTQYF.

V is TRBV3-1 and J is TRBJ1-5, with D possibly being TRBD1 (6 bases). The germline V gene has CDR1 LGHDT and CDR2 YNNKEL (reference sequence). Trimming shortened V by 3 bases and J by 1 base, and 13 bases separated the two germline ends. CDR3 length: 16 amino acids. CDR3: CASSQDTGLSNQPQHF. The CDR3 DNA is TGTGCCAGCAGCCAGGATACAGGGTTGAGCAATCAGCCCCAGCATTTT.

CDR3 region: CASGRTSGENNEQFF. The CDR3 nucleotides are TGTGCCAGCGGACGGACTAGCGGGGAAAACAATGAGCAGTTCTTC. The chain has TRBV6-1 and TRBJ2-1; 12 bases are a match to TRBD2. CDR3 length: 15 residues. Looked up from germline, CDR1 is MNHNS and CDR2 is SASEGT. The ends lost 8 bases at V and 5 bases at J; junction bases unmatched: 7.

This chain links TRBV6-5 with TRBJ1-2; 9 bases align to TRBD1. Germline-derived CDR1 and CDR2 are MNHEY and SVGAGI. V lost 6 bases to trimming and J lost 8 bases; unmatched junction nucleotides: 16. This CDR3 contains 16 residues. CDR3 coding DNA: TGTGCCAGCAGCCCTTCCCTCGAGGGACAGGGATTCGGCTACACCTTC. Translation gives CASSPSLEGQGFGYTF.

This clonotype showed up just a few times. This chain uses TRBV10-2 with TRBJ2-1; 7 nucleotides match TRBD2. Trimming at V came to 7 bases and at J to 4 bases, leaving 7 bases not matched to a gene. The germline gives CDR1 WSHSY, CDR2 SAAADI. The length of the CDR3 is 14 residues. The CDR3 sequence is CASTSSGQYNEQFF. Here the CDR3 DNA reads TGCGCCAGCACATCTAGCGGCCAATACAATGAGCAGTTCTTC.

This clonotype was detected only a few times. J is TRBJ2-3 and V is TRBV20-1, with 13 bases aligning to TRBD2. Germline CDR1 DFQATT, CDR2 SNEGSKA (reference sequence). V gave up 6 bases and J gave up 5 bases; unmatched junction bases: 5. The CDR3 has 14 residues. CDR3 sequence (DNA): TGCAGTGCACTAGCGGGGGGGCGGATAGATACGCAGTATTTT. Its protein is CSALAGGRIDTQYF.

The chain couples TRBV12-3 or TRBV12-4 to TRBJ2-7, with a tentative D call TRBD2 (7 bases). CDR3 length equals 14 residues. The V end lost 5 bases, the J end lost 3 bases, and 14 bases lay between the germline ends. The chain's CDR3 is CASSASGGIYEQYF. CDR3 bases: TGTGCCAGCAGTGCATCGGGGGGCATCTACGAGCAGTACTTC.

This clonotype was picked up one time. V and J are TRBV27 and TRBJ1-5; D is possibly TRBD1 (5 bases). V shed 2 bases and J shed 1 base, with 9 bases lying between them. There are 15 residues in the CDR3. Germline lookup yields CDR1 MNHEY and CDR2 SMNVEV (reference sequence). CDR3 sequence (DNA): TGTGCCAGCAGTTTACAATGGGACAGCAATCAGCCCCAGCATTTT. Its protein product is CASSLQWDSNQPQHF.

CDR3 bases: TGTGCCAGCAGGAGGACAGGGGTGAATTCACCCCTCCACTTT. It translates to CASRRTGVNSPLHF. The chain uses TRBV2 and TRBJ1-6; TRBD1 matches at 9 bases. The germline V gene encodes CDR1 SNHLY and CDR2 FYNNEI. The CDR3 length is 14 residues. V lost 6 bases, J lost 7 bases, and 4 bases stayed unmatched.

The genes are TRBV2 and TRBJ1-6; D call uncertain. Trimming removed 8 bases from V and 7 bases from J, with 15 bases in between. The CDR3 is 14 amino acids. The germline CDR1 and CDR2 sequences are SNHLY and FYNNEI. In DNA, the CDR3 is TGTGCCAGCTCCAAGGAGACCGTCAATTCACCCCTCCACTTT. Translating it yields CASSKETVNSPLHF.